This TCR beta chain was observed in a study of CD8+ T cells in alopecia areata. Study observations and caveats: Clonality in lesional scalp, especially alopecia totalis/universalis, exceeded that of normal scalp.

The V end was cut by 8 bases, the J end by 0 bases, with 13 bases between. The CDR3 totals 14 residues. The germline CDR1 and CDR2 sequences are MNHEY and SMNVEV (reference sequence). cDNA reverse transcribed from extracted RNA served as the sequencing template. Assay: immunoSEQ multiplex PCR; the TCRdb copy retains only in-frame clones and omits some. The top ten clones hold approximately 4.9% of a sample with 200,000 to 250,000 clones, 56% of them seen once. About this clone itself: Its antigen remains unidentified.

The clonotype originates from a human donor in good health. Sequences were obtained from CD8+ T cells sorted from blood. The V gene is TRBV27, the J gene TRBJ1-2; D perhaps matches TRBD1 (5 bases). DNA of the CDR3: TGTGCCAGCGGGGACGGACAAGCTAACTATGGCTACACCTTC. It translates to CASGDGQANYGYTF.